This T cell receptor (beta chain) is from a study of T-cell reconstitution after alpha-beta-depleted transplantation in children. Study-level findings and limits: Reportedly, alpha-beta T cells present about two months post-transplant originated from several hundred expanded clones of graft origin. It was surviving recipient T cells and thymic progenitors that gave some patients high TCRbeta diversity at day 60. T-cell numbers and diversity, one year after transplant, stemmed largely from T cells that were newly produced.

In regard to this clonotype: Its antigen is unidentified.

Unique molecular identifiers were incorporated during preparation of the TCRbeta library. TCRdb redid the calling of the PCR reads with MiXCR, one entry per CDR3 protein. The table records hundreds of thousands of distinct CDR3 sequences, under 15% of them present only once. The CDR3 extends over 12 amino acids. The V end lost 1 base, the J end lost 9 bases, and 7 bases lay between the germline ends. The germline CDR1 and CDR2 sequences are MGHRA and YSYEKL. This TCR derives from a girl aged 2-15 years with congenital amegakaryocytic thrombocytopenia, due to receive a stem cell transplant. The V call is TRBV4-1, the J call TRBJ2-4; tentative D call: TRBD1 (5 bases). The material was PBMCs, obtained before TCRalphabeta/CD19-depleted stem cell transplant. The CDR3 loop reads CASSQVRGIQYF. The CDR3 bases are TGCGCCAGCAGCCAAGTAAGGGGCATTCAGTACTTC.